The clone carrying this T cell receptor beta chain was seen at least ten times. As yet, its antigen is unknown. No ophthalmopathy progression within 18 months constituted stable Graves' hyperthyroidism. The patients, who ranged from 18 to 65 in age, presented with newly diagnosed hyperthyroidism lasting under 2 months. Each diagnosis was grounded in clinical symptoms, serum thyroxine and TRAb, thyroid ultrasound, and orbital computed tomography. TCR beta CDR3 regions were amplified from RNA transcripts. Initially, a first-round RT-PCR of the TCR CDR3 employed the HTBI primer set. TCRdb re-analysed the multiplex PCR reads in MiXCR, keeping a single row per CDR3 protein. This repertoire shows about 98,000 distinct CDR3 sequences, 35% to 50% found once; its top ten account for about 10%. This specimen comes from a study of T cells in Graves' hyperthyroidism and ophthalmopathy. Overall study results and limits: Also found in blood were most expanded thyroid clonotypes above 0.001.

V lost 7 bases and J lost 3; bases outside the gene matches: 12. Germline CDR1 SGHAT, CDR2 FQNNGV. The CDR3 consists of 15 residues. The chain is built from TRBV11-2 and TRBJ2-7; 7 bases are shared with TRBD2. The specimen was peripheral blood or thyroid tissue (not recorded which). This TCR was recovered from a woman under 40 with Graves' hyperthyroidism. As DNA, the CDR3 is TGTGCCAGCAACCCCCGAGGGGAGGGCCACTACGAGCAGTACTTC. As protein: CASNPRGEGHYEQYF.